This TCR beta chain was captured in a study of PD-L1 blockade in urothelial cancer. Method: immunoSEQ multiplex PCR; TCRdb's copy keeps in-frame clones and lacks some. This sample yields tens of thousands of clones, of which approximately 81% are seen a single time; 3% to 4% belongs to the top ten. Germline V lookup: CDR1 MNHEY, CDR2 SMNVEV (reference sequence). The CDR3 spans 15 residues. The V and J ends lost 6 bases and 2 bases, in that order; junction bases with no gene match: 6. The time point denotes: pretreatment peripheral blood. Sequenced here: PBMCs, sampled around atezolizumab (anti-PD-L1) treatment. The receptor's source is a man between 70 and 80 years old with urothelial cancer. This chain joins TRBV27 and TRBJ2-7; 11 bases are shared with TRBD2. The CDR3 coding sequence is TGTGCCAGCAGCCCTGGGACTAGCGGAACCTACGAGCAGTACTTC. Protein product: CASSPGTSGTYEQYF.